The 7 T cell receptor beta chains below come from one sample, sequenced in a study of PD-L1 blockade in urothelial cancer. Clones were read by immunoSEQ multiplex PCR, and TCRdb kept only the in-frame ones, dropping some. The table records some 77,000 clones, approximately 86% of them present only once. The material was PBMCs, obtained around atezolizumab (anti-PD-L1) treatment. These receptors were obtained from a woman aged 70 to 79 with urothelial cancer.

This clone has just a few counts. This chain uses TRBV14 with TRBJ2-3; 10 bases agree with TRBD2. Germline V gene data show CDR1 as SGHDN and CDR2 as FVKESK. The V segment lost 4 bases and the J segment 7 bases; nucleotides outside the gene matches: 8. There are 15 residues in the CDR3. CDR3 region: CASSPPGTSANTQYF. CDR3 coding DNA: TGTGCCAGCAGCCCTCCCGGGACTAGCGCGAATACGCAGTATTTT.

V gene TRBV7-9 combines with J gene TRBJ2-3; perhaps TRBD1 as D (5 bases). Germline V CDR1 and CDR2: SEHNR, FQNEAQ (reference sequence). Trimming took 1 base from V and 4 from J, leaving 12 bases between them. The CDR3 has 15 amino acids. Here the CDR3 DNA reads TGTGCCAGCAGCTTAGGGGGCCCCTCCTCAGATACGCAGTATTTT. Translated: CASSLGGPSSDTQYF.

Only one count was recorded for this clone. The chain's CDR3 is CASSVIPGLVGNEQFF. In DNA form, the CDR3 reads TGTGCCAGCAGTGTGATCCCGGGACTAGTCGGAAATGAGCAGTTCTTC. This chain uses TRBV6-1 with TRBJ2-1, with 8 bases aligning to TRBD2. Germline V gives CDR1 MNHNS, CDR2 SASEGT. The CDR3 covers 16 residues. V dropped 4 bases and J dropped 7; count of bases not matched to a gene: 12.

The CDR3 sequence: CASSLSGYSYEQYF. Written as DNA, the CDR3 is TGCGCCAGCAGCTTGTCAGGATACTCCTACGAGCAGTACTTC. V usage is TRBV5-1 and J usage is TRBJ2-7; D remains ambiguous. The CDR3 consists of 14 residues. V lost 1 base, J lost 0 bases, and 8 bases lay in between. In germline, CDR1 is SGHRS, CDR2 YFSETQ.

The chain employs TRBV4-1 and TRBJ2-1; 9 bases map to TRBD1. V lost 0 bases and J lost 7; bases outside the gene matches: 4. Looked up from germline, CDR1 is MGHRA and CDR2 is YSYEKL. There are 15 residues in the CDR3. The CDR3 loop reads CASSQDTGGLNEQFF. In DNA form, the CDR3 reads TGCGCCAGCAGCCAAGATACAGGGGGCTTGAATGAGCAGTTCTTC.

This chain connects TRBV28 to TRBJ2-7; 9 nucleotides align to TRBD1. The CDR3 sequence is 16 residues long. Germline V gene sequence: CDR1 MDHEN, CDR2 SYDVKM. The junction had 11 bases not matched to a gene; V was cut back by 3 bases and J by 5 bases. The CDR3: CASSLDRGGGTNEQYF. CDR3 sequence (DNA): TGTGCCAGCAGTTTGGACAGGGGAGGAGGAACGAACGAGCAGTACTTC.

This chain links TRBV27 with TRBJ2-7; D might be TRBD1 (6 bases). Germline V gene data show CDR1 as MNHEY and CDR2 as SMNVEV (reference sequence). Trimming pared 0 bases from V and 3 bases from J, leaving 12 bases between. The CDR3 spans 15 residues. In DNA form, the CDR3 reads TGTGCCAGCAGTTTATCTGGGACAACCTTCTACGAGCAGTACTTC. Translation: CASSLSGTTFYEQYF.